This T cell receptor (beta chain) emerged from a study of T cell repertoires in cytomegalovirus infection. The overall study: A matching HLA type, together with CMV infection, was signaled by public TCR beta signatures.

One entry per CDR3 protein, called by TCRdb with MiXCR from the reads. Of 630,000 or so distinct CDR3 sequences listed, roughly a quarter are singletons. Trimming took off 5 bases at V and 6 bases at J, with 13 bases between the two ends. This CDR3 has 12 residues. Germline CDR1 is DFQATT and CDR2 is SNEGSKA (reference sequence). This clonotype was obtained from a human donor in good health (CMV status not recorded). Some clones in this sample may be carry-over from other donors' samples. This rearrangement joins TRBV20-1 to TRBJ1-1, with TRBD1 as a possible D gene (5 bases). The specimen was CD8+ T cells from PBMCs. The CDR3: CSAPIRGPEAFF. DNA of the CDR3: TGCAGTGCTCCCATTCGGGGCCCTGAAGCTTTCTTT.